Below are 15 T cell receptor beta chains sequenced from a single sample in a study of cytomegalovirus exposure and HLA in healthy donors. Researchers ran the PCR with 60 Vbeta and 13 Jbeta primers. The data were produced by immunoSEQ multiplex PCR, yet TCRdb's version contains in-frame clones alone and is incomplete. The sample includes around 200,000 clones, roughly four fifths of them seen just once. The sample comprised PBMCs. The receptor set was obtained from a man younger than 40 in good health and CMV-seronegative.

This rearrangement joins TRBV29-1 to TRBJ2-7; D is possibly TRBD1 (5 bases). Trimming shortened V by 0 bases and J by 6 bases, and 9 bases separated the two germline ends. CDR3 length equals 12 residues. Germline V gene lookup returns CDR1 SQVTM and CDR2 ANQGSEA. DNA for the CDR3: TGCAGCGTTGAAGATATAAGGGGCGAGCAGTACTTC. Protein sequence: CSVEDIRGEQYF.

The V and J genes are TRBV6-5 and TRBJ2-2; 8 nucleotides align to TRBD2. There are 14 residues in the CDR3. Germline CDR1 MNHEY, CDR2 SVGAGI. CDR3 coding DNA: TGTGCGGCCGGGCTAGCGGGGAACACCGGGGAGCTGTTTTTT. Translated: CAAGLAGNTGELFF.

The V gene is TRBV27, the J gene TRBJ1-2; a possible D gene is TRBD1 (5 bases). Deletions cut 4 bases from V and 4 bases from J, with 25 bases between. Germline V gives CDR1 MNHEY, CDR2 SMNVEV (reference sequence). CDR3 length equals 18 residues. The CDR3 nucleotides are TGTGCCAGCAGTTCACAGCAGTTTAGAGGGGAGGATAGCTATGGCTACACCTTC. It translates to CASSSQQFRGEDSYGYTF.

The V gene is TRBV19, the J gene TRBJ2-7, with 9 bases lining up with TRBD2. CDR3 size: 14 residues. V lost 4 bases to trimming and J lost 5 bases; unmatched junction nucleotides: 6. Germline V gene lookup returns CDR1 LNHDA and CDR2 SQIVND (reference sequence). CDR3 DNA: TGTGCCAGTAGTAATAGCGGGAGTTCCAACGAGCAGTACTTC. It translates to CASSNSGSSNEQYF.

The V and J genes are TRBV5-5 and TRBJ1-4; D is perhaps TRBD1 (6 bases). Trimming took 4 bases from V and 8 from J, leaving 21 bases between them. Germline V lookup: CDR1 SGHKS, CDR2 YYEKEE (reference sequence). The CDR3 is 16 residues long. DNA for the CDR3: TGTGCCAGCAGCCCAGGACAGCTCCCCGGGGGGGAAAAACTGTTTTTT. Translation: CASSPGQLPGGEKLFF.

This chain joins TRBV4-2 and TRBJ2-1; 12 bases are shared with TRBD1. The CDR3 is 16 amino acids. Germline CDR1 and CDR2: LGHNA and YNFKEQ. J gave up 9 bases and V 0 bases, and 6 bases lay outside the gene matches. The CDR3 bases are TGTGCCAGCAGCCAAGAGGAGGGACAGGGGGCGACTGAGCAGTTCTTC. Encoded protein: CASSQEEGQGATEQFF.

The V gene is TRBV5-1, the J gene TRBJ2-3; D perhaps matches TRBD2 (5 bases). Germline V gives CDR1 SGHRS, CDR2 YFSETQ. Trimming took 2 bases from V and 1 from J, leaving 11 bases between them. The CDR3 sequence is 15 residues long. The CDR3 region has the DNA TGCGCCAGCAGCTTCGGACTCACCCGCACAGATACGCAGTATTTT. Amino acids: CASSFGLTRTDTQYF.

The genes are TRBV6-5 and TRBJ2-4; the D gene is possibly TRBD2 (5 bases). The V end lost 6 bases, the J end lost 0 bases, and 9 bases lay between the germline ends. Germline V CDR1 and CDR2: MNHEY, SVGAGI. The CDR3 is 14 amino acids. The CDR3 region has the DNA TGTGCCAGCAGCAAAGGAGGAGCCAAAAACATTCAGTACTTC. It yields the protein CASSKGGAKNIQYF.

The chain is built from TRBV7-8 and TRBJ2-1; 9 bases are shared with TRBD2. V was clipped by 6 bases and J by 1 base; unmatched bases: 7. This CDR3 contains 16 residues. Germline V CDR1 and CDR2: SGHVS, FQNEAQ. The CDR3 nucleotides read TGTGCCAGCAGGCCCGGGACTAGCTTTTCCTACAATGAGCAGTTCTTC. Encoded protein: CASRPGTSFSYNEQFF.

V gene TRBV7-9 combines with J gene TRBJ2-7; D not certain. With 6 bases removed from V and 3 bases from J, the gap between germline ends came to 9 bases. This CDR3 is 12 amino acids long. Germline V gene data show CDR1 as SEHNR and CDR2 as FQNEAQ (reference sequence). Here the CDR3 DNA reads TGTGCCAGCAGTGACTCAGTCTACGAGCAGTACTTC. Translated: CASSDSVYEQYF.

This CDR3 reads CASSLLPSSYNEQFF. The CDR3 nucleotides are TGTGCCAGCAGCTTATTACCGAGCTCCTACAATGAGCAGTTCTTC. This rearrangement joins TRBV7-9 to TRBJ2-1; D is uncertain. The germline V gene encodes CDR1 SEHNR and CDR2 FQNEAQ (reference sequence). The CDR3 is 15 amino acids. Between the trimmed V and J ends, which lost 2 bases and 0 bases, there was a span of 8 bases.

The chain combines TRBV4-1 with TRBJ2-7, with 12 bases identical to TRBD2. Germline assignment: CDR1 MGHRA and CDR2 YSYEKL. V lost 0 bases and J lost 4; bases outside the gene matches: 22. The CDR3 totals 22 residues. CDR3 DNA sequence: TGCGCCAGCAGCCAAGATGGTTTAATAGCTAGCGGGAGGGCCTTATCGCCTTACGAGCAGTACTTC. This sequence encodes CASSQDGLIASGRALSPYEQYF.

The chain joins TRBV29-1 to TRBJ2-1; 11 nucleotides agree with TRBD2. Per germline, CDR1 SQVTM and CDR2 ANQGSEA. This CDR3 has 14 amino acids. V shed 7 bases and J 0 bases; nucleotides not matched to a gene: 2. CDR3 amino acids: CSGSGRDSYNEQFF. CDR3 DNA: TGCAGCGGTAGCGGGAGGGACTCCTACAATGAGCAGTTCTTC.

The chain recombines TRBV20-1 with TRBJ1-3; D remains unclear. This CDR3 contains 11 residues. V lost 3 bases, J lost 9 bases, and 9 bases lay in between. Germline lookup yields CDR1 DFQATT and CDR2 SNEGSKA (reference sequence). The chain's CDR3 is CSASVLATIYF. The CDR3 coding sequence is TGCAGTGCTAGCGTTTTGGCCACCATATATTTT.

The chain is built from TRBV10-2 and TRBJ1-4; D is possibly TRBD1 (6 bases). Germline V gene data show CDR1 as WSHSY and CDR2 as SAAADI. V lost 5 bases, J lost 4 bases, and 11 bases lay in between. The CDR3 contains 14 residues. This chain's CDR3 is CASSRTALNEKLFF. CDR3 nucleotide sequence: TGCGCCAGCAGTAGGACAGCTCTTAATGAAAAACTGTTTTTT.